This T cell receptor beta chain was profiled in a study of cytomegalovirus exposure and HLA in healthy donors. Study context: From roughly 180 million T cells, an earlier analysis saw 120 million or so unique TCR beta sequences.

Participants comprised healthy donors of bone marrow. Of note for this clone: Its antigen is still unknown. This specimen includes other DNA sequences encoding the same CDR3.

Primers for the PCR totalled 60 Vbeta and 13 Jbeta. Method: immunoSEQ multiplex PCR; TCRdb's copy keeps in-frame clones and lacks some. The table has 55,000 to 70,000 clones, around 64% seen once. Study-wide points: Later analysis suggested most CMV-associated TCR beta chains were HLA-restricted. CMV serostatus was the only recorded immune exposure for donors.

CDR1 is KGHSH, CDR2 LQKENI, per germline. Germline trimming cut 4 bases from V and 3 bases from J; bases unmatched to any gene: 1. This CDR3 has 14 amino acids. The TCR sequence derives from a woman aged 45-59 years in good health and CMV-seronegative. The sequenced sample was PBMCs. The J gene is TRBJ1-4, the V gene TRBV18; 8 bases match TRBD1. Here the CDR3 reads CASSRQGSNEKLFF. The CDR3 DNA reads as TGTGCCAGCTCACGACAGGGGTCTAATGAAAAACTGTTTTTT. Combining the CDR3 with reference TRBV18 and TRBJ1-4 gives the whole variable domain NAGVMQNPRHLVRRRGQEARLRCSPMKGHSHVYWYRQLPEEGLKFMVYLQKENIIDESGMPKERFSAEFPKEGPSILRIQQVVRGDSAAYFCASSRQGSNEKLFFGSGTQLSVL.